These 32 T cell receptor beta chains originate from one sample sequenced in a study of T cell repertoires in cytomegalovirus infection (dated by TCRdb to the late 2010s). The treatment or condition label, read with the paper, signifies: in vitro stimulation with specific CMV peptide epitopes to enrich CMV-specific T cells. Sequencing was carried out with an Illumina HiSeq 1500. TCRdb reanalyzed the raw reads on its own, using fastp at Q25 for trimming and MiXCR for clone calling, and kept in-frame beta chains. CDR3 protein duplicates are merged, each entry listing the most common genes and DNA. The sample profile shows approximately 300,000 distinct CDR3 sequences; about 27% of them were found once. The ten largest clones add up to around 20% of the sample. These receptors have no known antigen. The material was cultured PBMCs, obtained from culture after CMV antigen stimulation. These TCRs come from a human donor in good health (CMV status not recorded). Some clones in this sample may be carry-over from other donors' samples.

The rearrangement uses TRBV12-3 or TRBV12-4 and TRBJ1-1; no clear D gene. With 6 bases removed from V and 2 bases from J, the gap between germline ends came to 13 bases. This CDR3 contains 14 residues. The CDR3 reads CASSPGVSNTEAFF. As DNA, the CDR3 is TGTGCCAGCAGCCCCGGAGTATCAAACACTGAAGCTTTCTTT.

The chain carries TRBV11-2 and TRBJ2-5; 8 bases agree with TRBD2. The CDR3 sequence is 16 residues long. Germline CDR1 SGHAT, CDR2 FQNNGV. J lost 2 bases, V lost 6 bases, and 11 bases had no gene match. This chain's CDR3 is CASRPPGLGVQETQYF. CDR3 DNA sequence: TGTGCCAGCAGGCCACCGGGACTAGGGGTACAAGAGACCCAGTACTTC.

This clonotype has just a few counts. The chain links TRBV20-1 to TRBJ2-3; perhaps D is TRBD1 or TRBD2 (5 bases each). The V gene's germline CDR1 is DFQATT and CDR2 SNEGSKA (reference sequence). This CDR3 spans 15 amino acids. The V and J ends lost 3 bases and 5 bases respectively, with 18 bases between them. Written as DNA, the CDR3 is TGCAGTGCTAGCGACCCGGGACGCGCTCAAGATACGCAGTATTTT. Amino acids: CSASDPGRAQDTQYF.

This clonotype was counted between two and nine times. This sequence joins TRBV12-3 or TRBV12-4 and TRBJ1-5; D is perhaps TRBD1 (6 bases). This CDR3 is built from 13 residues. V was pared by 2 bases and J by 7 bases, with 9 bases between. In DNA form, the CDR3 reads TGTGCCAGCAGTTTACGGGGGGCGCAGCCCCAGCATTTT. Its translation is CASSLRGAQPQHF.

This clonotype was seen only a few times. The DNA for the CDR3 is TGTGCCAGCGGAGGAGGCGGGGACTTCGCGGCGAGCTCCTACAATGAGCAGTTCTTC. It codes for CASGGGGDFAASSYNEQFF. The chain joins TRBV6-8 to TRBJ2-1; tentatively, D is TRBD2 (6 bases). This CDR3 contains 19 residues. The V end lost 8 bases, the J end lost 0 bases, and 26 bases lay between the germline ends. From germline, CDR1 is MNHGY and CDR2 SAAAGT.

The rearrangement joins TRBV18 to TRBJ1-5; tentative D call: TRBD1 (5 bases). The V end lost 5 bases, the J end lost 5 bases, and 13 bases lay between the germline ends. The CDR3 extends over 14 amino acids. Germline CDR1 is KGHSH and CDR2 is LQKENI. For the CDR3, the DNA is TGTGCCAGCTCATCCCGCAGGGAGGATCAGCCCCAGCATTTT. It translates to CASSSRREDQPQHF.

The table lists this clonotype with a few counts. The rearrangement uses TRBV11-2 and TRBJ2-2; 7 nucleotides line up with TRBD1. The V gene end was trimmed by 3 bases and the J gene end by 1 base; junction bases not matched to a gene: 5. There are 16 residues in the CDR3. The germline gives CDR1 SGHAT, CDR2 FQNNGV. CDR3 coding DNA: TGTGCCAGCAGCTTTCAAACAGGGGTGAACACCGGGGAGCTGTTTTTT. Residues: CASSFQTGVNTGELFF.

Only a few counts were recorded for this clonotype. The chain carries TRBV6-8 and TRBJ2-3; 8 bases are shared with TRBD1. The V gene's germline CDR1 is MNHGY and CDR2 SAAAGT. V dropped 6 bases and J dropped 2; count of bases not matched to a gene: 7. The CDR3 totals 15 residues. Written as DNA, the CDR3 is TGTGCCAGCAGATGGACAGGGAGTAACACAGATACGCAGTATTTT. As protein: CASRWTGSNTDTQYF.

This clonotype was counted a few times. The rearrangement joins TRBV6-6 to TRBJ2-1; 7 bases line up with TRBD2. Germline CDR1 and CDR2: MNHNY and SVGAGI (reference sequence). The CDR3 covers 14 residues. V was clipped by 5 bases and J by 6 bases; unmatched bases: 7. The CDR3 DNA sequence: TGTGCCAGCAGTAGACGGGAGGTGGGCAATGAGCAGTTCTTC. Translated, it gives CASSRREVGNEQFF.

This chain joins TRBV28 and TRBJ1-5; 12 nucleotides agree with TRBD1. With V trimmed by 6 bases and J by 5 bases, 8 bases remained unmatched. The CDR3 is 16 residues long. Germline-derived CDR1 and CDR2 are MDHEN and SYDVKM. The CDR3 nucleotides read TGTGCCAGCAGCCCAACGGGACAGGGGGCTGATCAGCCCCAGCATTTT. Protein sequence: CASSPTGQGADQPQHF.

The gene calls are TRBV3-1 and TRBJ2-2; 7 bases fit TRBD1. The CDR3 is made up of 15 amino acids. Trimming removed 8 bases from V and 1 base from J; junction bases left unmatched: 7. Per the germline V gene, CDR1 is LGHDT and CDR2 is YNNKEL (reference sequence). CDR3 in amino acids: CASSDRDENTGELFF. Written as DNA, the CDR3 is TGTGCCAGCTCAGACAGGGATGAGAACACCGGGGAGCTGTTTTTT.

This clonotype was found many times. The genes are TRBV5-1 and TRBJ1-1, with 7 nucleotides matching TRBD1. The V gene's germline CDR1 is SGHRS and CDR2 YFSETQ. This CDR3 contains 15 residues. J was trimmed by 6 bases and V by 0 bases; bases with no gene match: 8. DNA of the CDR3: TGCGCCAGCAGCTTGGCTCAGGGGGGCCTCGCTGAAGCTTTCTTT. Translated: CASSLAQGGLAEAFF.

V gene TRBV7-9 combines with J gene TRBJ2-1; TRBD2 matches at 10 bases. Germline CDR1 reads SEHNR; CDR2 reads FQNEAQ (reference sequence). J lost 8 bases, V lost 6 bases, and 16 bases had no gene match. The CDR3 spans 17 residues. CDR3 in DNA: TGTGCCAGCAGACCACAGGGTGTCAGCGGGAGGGCCTATGAGCAGTTCTTC. Its protein is CASRPQGVSGRAYEQFF.

V is TRBV7-6 and J is TRBJ2-5; 9 bases are a match to TRBD2. Per the germline V gene, CDR1 is SGHVS and CDR2 is FNYEAQ. V shed 5 bases, J shed 4 bases, and the junction held 14 bases outside the gene matches. This CDR3 region has 17 residues. CDR3 nucleotides: TGTGCCAGCAGCCCCCCAGCCGGAGCGGGGGGCCCAGAGACCCAGTACTTC. Its protein is CASSPPAGAGGPETQYF.

The genes are TRBV6-6 and TRBJ2-7; 8 nucleotides line up with TRBD1. V was clipped by 5 bases and J by 9 bases; unmatched bases: 12. The CDR3 runs 14 residues. Germline V lookup: CDR1 MNHNY, CDR2 SVGAGI (reference sequence). The chain's CDR3 is CASSTSGQGSLQYF. The CDR3 bases are TGTGCCAGCAGTACCTCTGGACAGGGAAGCCTGCAGTACTTC.

V is TRBV12-5 and J is TRBJ2-6, with D maybe TRBD2 (5 bases). Trimming left V 5 bases short and J 4 bases short, with 6 bases between. CDR1 is LGHNT, CDR2 FRNRAP, per germline. The CDR3 is made up of 13 amino acids. CDR3 loop: CASGASGANVLTF. The CDR3 DNA sequence: TGTGCTAGTGGTGCTAGCGGGGCCAACGTCCTGACTTTC. Variable domain in full (rest from reference TRBV12-5 and TRBJ2-6): DARVTQTPRHKVTEMGQEVTMRCQPILGHNTVFWYRQTMMQGLELLAYFRNRAPLDDSGMPKDRFSAEMPDATLATLKIQPSEPRDSAVYFCASGASGANVLTFGAGSRLTVL.

This clonotype was observed a few times. The chain couples TRBV12-3 or TRBV12-4 to TRBJ1-5, with 7 bases lining up with TRBD1. The CDR3 length is 15 residues. J lost 4 bases, V lost 6 bases, and 9 bases had no gene match. CDR3 sequence reads: CASRPGQWVNQPQHF. The CDR3 DNA sequence: TGTGCCAGCAGACCGGGACAGTGGGTGAATCAGCCCCAGCATTTT.

The chain recombines TRBV19 with TRBJ1-2; D might be TRBD1 (5 bases). There are 14 residues in the CDR3. Germline CDR1 and CDR2: LNHDA and SQIVND (reference sequence). V lost 3 bases and J 5 bases, leaving 13 bases between the germline ends. CDR3 in DNA: TGTGCCAGTAGTATTTCGACGGGGGAGTATGGCTACACCTTC. This codes for CASSISTGEYGYTF.

This clonotype has a handful of counts. The rearrangement uses TRBV5-1 and TRBJ1-3; 12 bases agree with TRBD1. Germline loops: CDR1 SGHRS, CDR2 YFSETQ. The CDR3 spans 16 residues. The junction had 10 bases not matched to a gene; V was cut back by 4 bases and J by 8 bases. CDR3 sequence: CASSRGTGGFGDTIYF. CDR3 nucleotides: TGCGCCAGCAGCAGAGGGACAGGGGGCTTCGGAGACACCATATATTTT. The whole variable domain, remainder taken from reference TRBV5-1 and TRBJ1-3, is KAGVTQTPRYLIKTRGQQVTLSCSPISGHRSVSWYQQTPGQGLQFLFEYFSETQRNKGNFPGRFSGRQFSNSRSEMNVSTLELGDSALYLCASSRGTGGFGDTIYFGEGSWLTVV.

In its sample, this clonotype was seen a few times. The J gene is TRBJ1-1, the V gene TRBV18; TRBD1 matches 7 bases. The V gene end was trimmed by 4 bases and the J gene end by 7 bases; junction bases not matched to a gene: 6. The V gene's germline CDR1 is KGHSH and CDR2 LQKENI. The CDR3 loop spans 13 amino acids. CDR3 in amino acids: CASSLRDSREAFF. The CDR3, as DNA: TGTGCCAGCTCACTAAGGGACAGCCGTGAAGCTTTCTTT.

The chain has TRBV19 and TRBJ1-2, with D possibly matching TRBD1 (6 bases). The CDR3 is made up of 14 amino acids. Trimming stripped 3 bases from V and 2 bases from J, with 10 bases between. Germline V gives CDR1 LNHDA, CDR2 SQIVND (reference sequence). The CDR3 DNA reads TGTGCCAGTAGTATTAGCAGGGGAAACTATGGCTACACCTTC. It translates to CASSISRGNYGYTF. Filled out from reference TRBV19 and TRBJ1-2, the complete variable domain reads DGGITQSPKYLFRKEGQNVTLSCEQNLNHDAMYWYRQDPGQGLRLIYYSQIVNDFQKGDIAEGYSVSREKKESFPLTVTSAQKNPTAFYLCASSISRGNYGYTFGSGTRLTVV.

The V call is TRBV6-5, the J call TRBJ1-2; TRBD1 is a possible D gene (5 bases). CDR1 MNHEY and CDR2 SVGAGI come from the germline V gene. V was shortened by 7 bases and J by 2 bases, with 17 bases between the two germline ends. CDR3 length equals 15 residues. CDR3 nucleotides: TGTGCCAGCAAAGGACCGTATTGGGGCAACTATGGCTACACCTTC. Its translation is CASKGPYWGNYGYTF.

This sequence joins TRBV25-1 and TRBJ2-1; D is undetermined. V shed 7 bases and J shed 9 bases, with 22 bases lying between them. Germline lookup yields CDR1 MGHDK and CDR2 SYGVNS. This CDR3 is 15 amino acids long. This CDR3 reads CASTPPGPGTTEQFF. DNA of the CDR3: TGTGCCAGCACTCCTCCGGGCCCCGGAACCACTGAGCAGTTCTTC.

This rearrangement joins TRBV6-1 to TRBJ1-6, with D unclear. The CDR3 has 14 amino acids. In germline, CDR1 is MNHNS, CDR2 SASEGT. V was clipped by 7 bases and J by 10 bases, with 17 bases between them. The CDR3, as DNA: TGTGCCAGCACCCCCAACGCGGAATACTCACCCCTCCACTTT. Protein product: CASTPNAEYSPLHF.

Only a few counts were recorded for this clonotype. The chain employs TRBV7-9 and TRBJ1-1; D unresolved. This CDR3 contains 13 residues. V lost 3 bases and J lost 7, with 12 bases in between. Germline V gene sequence: CDR1 SEHNR, CDR2 FQNEAQ (reference sequence). The CDR3 sequence is CASSLGGEIEAFF. DNA for the CDR3: TGTGCCAGCAGCTTGGGCGGGGAAATTGAAGCTTTCTTT. The full variable domain, completed using reference TRBV7-9 and TRBJ1-1, is DTGVSQNPRHKITKRGQNVTFRCDPISEHNRLYWYRQTLGQGPEFLTYFQNEAQLEKSRLLSDRFSAERPKGSFSTLEIQRTEQGDSAMYLCASSLGGEIEAFFGQGTRLTVV.

This clonotype was recorded a few times. The chain has TRBV7-9 and TRBJ2-7, with 10 bases fitting TRBD1. V lost 4 bases, J lost 5 bases, and 8 bases stayed unmatched. The V gene's germline CDR1 is SEHNR and CDR2 FQNEAQ (reference sequence). The CDR3 covers 15 residues. The CDR3 DNA is TGTGCCAGCAGCTCGTCCGGGACAGGGGACCACGAGCAGTACTTC. It encodes CASSSSGTGDHEQYF.

This chain uses TRBV4-1 with TRBJ2-7; perhaps TRBD1 as D (5 bases). The CDR3 is made up of 14 amino acids. The V gene lost 3 bases and the J gene lost 2 bases, with 11 bases spanning the gap. From germline, CDR1 is MGHRA and CDR2 YSYEKL. The CDR3 DNA reads as TGCGCCAGCAGCCAGGGGCAGGACCCCTACGAGCAGTACTTC. As protein: CASSQGQDPYEQYF.

V gene TRBV2 combines with J gene TRBJ2-5; D is possibly TRBD2 (5 bases). V dropped 2 bases and J dropped 0 bases, with 16 bases sitting between them. CDR1 is SNHLY, CDR2 FYNNEI, per germline. The CDR3 extends over 17 amino acids. DNA for the CDR3: TGTGCCAGCAGTGAAAATGACGCCGGGATTTACCAAGAGACCCAGTACTTC. Amino acid sequence: CASSENDAGIYQETQYF.

The chain is built from TRBV11-2 and TRBJ2-5, with TRBD2 matching 8 bases. Trimming cost V 6 bases and J 3 bases; bases outside gene matches: 9. From germline, CDR1 is SGHAT and CDR2 FQNNGV. This CDR3 has 15 residues. The CDR3, as DNA: TGTGCCAGCAGACCCACGGGGGGGGTGGAAGAGACCCAGTACTTC. Translating it yields CASRPTGGVEETQYF.

This clonotype occurred many times. This rearrangement joins TRBV6-6 to TRBJ2-7, with a tentative D call TRBD2 (6 bases). V lost 4 bases and J lost 1, with 17 bases in between. This CDR3 region has 16 residues. Germline V gives CDR1 MNHNY, CDR2 SVGAGI (reference sequence). The CDR3, as DNA: TGTGCCAGCAGTTCCCCCGGACTACTCTCTTCCTACGAGCAGTACTTC. This translates into CASSSPGLLSSYEQYF.

The V gene is TRBV6-6, the J gene TRBJ1-2; TRBD1 matches 9 bases. Germline V gives CDR1 MNHNY, CDR2 SVGAGI (reference sequence). V was pared by 6 bases and J by 5 bases, with 10 bases of the junction left unmatched. The CDR3 extends over 15 amino acids. The CDR3 nucleotides read TGTGCCAGCAGCGAACAGGGGGCGCGGGTGTATGGCTACACCTTC. It yields the protein CASSEQGARVYGYTF.

This clonotype was recorded once. The chain couples TRBV20-1 to TRBJ2-1, with TRBD2 identical over 9 bases. Trimming cost V 6 bases and J 2 bases; bases outside gene matches: 2. Germline values: CDR1 DFQATT, CDR2 SNEGSKA (reference sequence). The CDR3 has 13 amino acids. CDR3 coding DNA: TGCAGTGCAGTAGCGGGAGCCTACAATGAGCAGTTCTTC. Protein: CSAVAGAYNEQFF.